This TCR beta chain was obtained from a study of blood T cell repertoires in COVID-19. Study in general: COVID-19 samples, acute and convalescent, were from the United States, Italy and Spain.

Authors' processing steps: Quantification of nucleated cells was approximated via reference gene primer amplification. The repertoire was sequenced with immunoSEQ multiplex PCR; TCRdb's copy has only in-frame clones and lacks some. The DNA was the basis for D and trimming; V, J and clone size are from that table. The profile shows about 300,000 clones, roughly 85% of them singletons. The CDR3 is made up of 15 amino acids. CDR1 is MNHEY, CDR2 SMNVEV, per germline (reference sequence). Losses at the gene ends were 6 bases for V and 9 bases for J; bases not matched to a gene: 9. The chain employs TRBV27 and TRBJ1-6; 9 positions agree with TRBD1. This clonotype originated in a woman between 25 and 40 years old who had recovered from COVID-19. Sequencing used PBMCs or T cells enriched from blood (not recorded which). The CDR3, as DNA: TGTGCCAGCAGACCGCTCCGGGACAGGGTTTCACCCCTCCACTTT. This sequence encodes CASRPLRDRVSPLHF.